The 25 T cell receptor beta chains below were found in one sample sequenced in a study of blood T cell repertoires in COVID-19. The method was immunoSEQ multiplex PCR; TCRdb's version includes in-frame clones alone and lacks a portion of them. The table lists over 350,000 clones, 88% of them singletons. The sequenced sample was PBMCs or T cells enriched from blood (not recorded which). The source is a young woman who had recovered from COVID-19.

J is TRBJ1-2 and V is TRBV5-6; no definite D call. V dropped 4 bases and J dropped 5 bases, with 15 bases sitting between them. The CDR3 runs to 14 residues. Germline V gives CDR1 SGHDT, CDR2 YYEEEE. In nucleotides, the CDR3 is TGTGCCAGCAGCCGGTCCCCGACGGGGTATGGCTACACCTTC. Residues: CASSRSPTGYGYTF. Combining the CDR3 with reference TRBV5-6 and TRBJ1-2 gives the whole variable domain DAGVTQSPTHLIKTRGQQVTLRCSPKSGHDTVSWYQQALGQGPQFIFQYYEEEERQRGNFPDRFSGHQFPNYSSELNVNALLLGDSALYLCASSRSPTGYGYTFGSGTRLTVV.

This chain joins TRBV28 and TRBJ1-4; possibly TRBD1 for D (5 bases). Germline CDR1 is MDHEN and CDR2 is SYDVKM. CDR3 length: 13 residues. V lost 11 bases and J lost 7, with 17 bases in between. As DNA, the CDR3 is TGTGCCGGCACCAGGGCAAGGGGTGAAAAACTGTTTTTT. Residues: CAGTRARGEKLFF. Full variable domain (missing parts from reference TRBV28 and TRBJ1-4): DVKVTQSSRYLVKRTGEKVFLECVQDMDHENMFWYRQDPGLGLRLIYFSYDVKMKEKGDIPEGYSVSREKKERFSLILESASTNQTSMYLCAGTRARGEKLFFGSGTQLSVL.

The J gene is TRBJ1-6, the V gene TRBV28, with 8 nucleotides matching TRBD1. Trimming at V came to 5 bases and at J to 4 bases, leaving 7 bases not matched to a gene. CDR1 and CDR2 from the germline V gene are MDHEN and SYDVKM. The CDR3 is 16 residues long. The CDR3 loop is CASSPYRGAYNSPLHF. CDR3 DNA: TGTGCCAGCAGTCCATACAGGGGGGCATATAATTCACCCCTCCACTTT.

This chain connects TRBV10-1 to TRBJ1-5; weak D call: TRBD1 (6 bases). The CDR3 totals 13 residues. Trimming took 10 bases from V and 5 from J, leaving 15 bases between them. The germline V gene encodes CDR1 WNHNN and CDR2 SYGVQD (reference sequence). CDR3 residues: CATNRDGDQPQHF. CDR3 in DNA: TGCGCCACCAACAGGGACGGGGATCAGCCCCAGCATTTT.

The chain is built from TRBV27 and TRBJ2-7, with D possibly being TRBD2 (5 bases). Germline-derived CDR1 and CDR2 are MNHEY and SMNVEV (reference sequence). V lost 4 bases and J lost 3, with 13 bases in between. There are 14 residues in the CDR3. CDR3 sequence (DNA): TGTGCCAGCAGTTCCCCCCCGGGGAGCTACGAGCAGTACTTC. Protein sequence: CASSSPPGSYEQYF.

CDR3 bases: TGCAGTGCTAGTCCCGGGGGGGGAGGCTATGGCTACACCTTC. This translates into CSASPGGGGYGYTF. This chain uses TRBV20-1 with TRBJ1-2, with D perhaps matching TRBD1 (5 bases). Trimming stripped 3 bases from V and 4 bases from J, with 15 bases between. This CDR3 region has 14 residues. Germline V gene lookup returns CDR1 DFQATT and CDR2 SNEGSKA (reference sequence).

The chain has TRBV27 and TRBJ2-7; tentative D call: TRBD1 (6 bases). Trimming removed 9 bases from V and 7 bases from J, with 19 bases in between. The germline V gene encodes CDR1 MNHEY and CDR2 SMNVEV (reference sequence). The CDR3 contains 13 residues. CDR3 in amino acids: CASAGDGPWEQYF. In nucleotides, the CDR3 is TGTGCCAGTGCAGGGGACGGGCCCTGGGAGCAGTACTTC.

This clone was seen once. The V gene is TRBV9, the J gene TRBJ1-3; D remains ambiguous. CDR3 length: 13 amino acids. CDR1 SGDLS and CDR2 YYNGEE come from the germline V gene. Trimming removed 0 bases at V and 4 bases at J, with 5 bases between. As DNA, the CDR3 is TGTGCCAGCAGCGTAGACAAGGGAAACACCATATATTTT. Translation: CASSVDKGNTIYF.

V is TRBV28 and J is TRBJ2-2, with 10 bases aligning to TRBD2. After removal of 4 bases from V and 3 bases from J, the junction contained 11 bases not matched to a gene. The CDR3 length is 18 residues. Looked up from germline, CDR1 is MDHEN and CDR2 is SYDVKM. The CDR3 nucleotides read TGTGCCAGCAGTTCGAACCTACTAGCGGGGACCTACACCGGGGAGCTGTTTTTT. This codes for CASSSNLLAGTYTGELFF.

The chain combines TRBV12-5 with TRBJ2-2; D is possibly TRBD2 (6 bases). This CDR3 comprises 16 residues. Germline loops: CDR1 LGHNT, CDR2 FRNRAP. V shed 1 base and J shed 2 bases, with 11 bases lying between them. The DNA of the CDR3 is TGTGCTAGTGGTTTGGAACACGGACTAAACACCGGGGAGCTGTTTTTT. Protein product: CASGLEHGLNTGELFF.

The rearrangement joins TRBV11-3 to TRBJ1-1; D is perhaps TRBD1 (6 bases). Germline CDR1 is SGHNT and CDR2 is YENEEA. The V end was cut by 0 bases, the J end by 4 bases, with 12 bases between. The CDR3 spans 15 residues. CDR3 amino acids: CASSLDGGPRTEAFF. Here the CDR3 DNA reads TGTGCCAGCAGCTTAGATGGGGGCCCGCGCACTGAAGCTTTCTTT.

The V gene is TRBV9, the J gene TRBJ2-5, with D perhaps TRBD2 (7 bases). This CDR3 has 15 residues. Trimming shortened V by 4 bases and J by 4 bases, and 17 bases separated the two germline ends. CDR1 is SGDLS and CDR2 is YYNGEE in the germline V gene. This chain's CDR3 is CASSRGERGLETQYF. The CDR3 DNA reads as TGTGCCAGCAGCAGGGGGGAGCGGGGATTAGAGACCCAGTACTTC.

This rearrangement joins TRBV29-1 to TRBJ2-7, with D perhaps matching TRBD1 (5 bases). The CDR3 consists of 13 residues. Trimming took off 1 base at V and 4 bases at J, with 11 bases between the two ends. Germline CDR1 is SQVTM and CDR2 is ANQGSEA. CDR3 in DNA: TGCAGCGTTGAAGTAGGCCAGGGATACGAGCAGTACTTC. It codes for CSVEVGQGYEQYF.

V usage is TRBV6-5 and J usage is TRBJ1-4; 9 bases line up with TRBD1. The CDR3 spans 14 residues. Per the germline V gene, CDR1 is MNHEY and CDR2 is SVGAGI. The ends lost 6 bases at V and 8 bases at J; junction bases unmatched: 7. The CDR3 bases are TGTGCCAGCAGGGGGACAGGGAGTTGGGAAAAACTGTTTTTT. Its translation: CASRGTGSWEKLFF.

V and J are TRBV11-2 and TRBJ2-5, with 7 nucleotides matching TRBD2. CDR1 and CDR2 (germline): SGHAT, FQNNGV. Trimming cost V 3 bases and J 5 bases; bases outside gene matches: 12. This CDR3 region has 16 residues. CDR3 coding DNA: TGTGCCAGCAGCTTCCCCCGGGGACTACTTCGGGAGACCCAGTACTTC. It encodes CASSFPRGLLRETQYF.

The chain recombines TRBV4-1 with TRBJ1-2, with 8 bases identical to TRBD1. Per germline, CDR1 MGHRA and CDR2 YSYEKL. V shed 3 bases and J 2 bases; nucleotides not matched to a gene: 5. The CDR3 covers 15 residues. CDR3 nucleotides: TGCGCCAGCAGCCACCTGGACAGGGCAAACTATGGCTACACCTTC. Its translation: CASSHLDRANYGYTF.

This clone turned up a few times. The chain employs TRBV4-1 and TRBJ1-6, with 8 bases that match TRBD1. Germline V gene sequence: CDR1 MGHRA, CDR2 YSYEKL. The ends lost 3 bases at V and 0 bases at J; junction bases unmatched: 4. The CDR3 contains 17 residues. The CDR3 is CASSQTGVGSYNSPLHF. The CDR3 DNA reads TGCGCCAGCAGCCAGACAGGGGTTGGCTCCTATAATTCACCCCTCCACTTT.

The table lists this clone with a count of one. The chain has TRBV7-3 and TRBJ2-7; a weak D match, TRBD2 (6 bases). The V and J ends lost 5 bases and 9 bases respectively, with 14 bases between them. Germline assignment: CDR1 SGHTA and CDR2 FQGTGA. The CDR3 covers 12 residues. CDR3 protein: CASSTAGGPQYF. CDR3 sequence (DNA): TGTGCCAGCAGCACTGCTGGAGGGCCGCAGTACTTC.

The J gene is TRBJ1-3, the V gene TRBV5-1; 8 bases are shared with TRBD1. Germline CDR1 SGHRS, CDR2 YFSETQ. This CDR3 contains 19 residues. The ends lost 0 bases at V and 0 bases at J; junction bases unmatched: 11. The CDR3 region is CASSLGPGGVLSSGNTIYF. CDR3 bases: TGCGCCAGCAGCTTGGGACCAGGGGGCGTTTTGAGCTCTGGAAACACCATATATTTT. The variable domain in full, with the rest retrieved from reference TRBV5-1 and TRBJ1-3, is KAGVTQTPRYLIKTRGQQVTLSCSPISGHRSVSWYQQTPGQGLQFLFEYFSETQRNKGNFPGRFSGRQFSNSRSEMNVSTLELGDSALYLCASSLGPGGVLSSGNTIYFGEGSWLTVV.

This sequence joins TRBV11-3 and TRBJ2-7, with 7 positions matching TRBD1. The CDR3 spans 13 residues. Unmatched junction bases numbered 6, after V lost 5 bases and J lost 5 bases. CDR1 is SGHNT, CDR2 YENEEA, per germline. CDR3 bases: TGTGCCAGCAGCCGGGGACAGAGCGACGAGCAGTACTTC. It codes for CASSRGQSDEQYF.

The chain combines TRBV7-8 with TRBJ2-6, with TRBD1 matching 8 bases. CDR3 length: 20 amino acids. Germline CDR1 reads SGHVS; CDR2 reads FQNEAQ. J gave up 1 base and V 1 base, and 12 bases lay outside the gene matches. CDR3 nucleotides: TGTGCCAGCAGCTTAGTCCCCCCGGGACAGGTCGGGTCTGGGGCCAACGTCCTGACTTTC. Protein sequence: CASSLVPPGQVGSGANVLTF.

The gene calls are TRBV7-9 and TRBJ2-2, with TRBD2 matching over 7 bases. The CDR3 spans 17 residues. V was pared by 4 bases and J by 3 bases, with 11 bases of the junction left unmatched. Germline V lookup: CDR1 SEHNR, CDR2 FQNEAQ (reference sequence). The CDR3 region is CASSWGLLGRHTGELFF. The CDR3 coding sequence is TGTGCCAGCAGCTGGGGACTACTAGGCCGCCACACCGGGGAGCTGTTTTTT.

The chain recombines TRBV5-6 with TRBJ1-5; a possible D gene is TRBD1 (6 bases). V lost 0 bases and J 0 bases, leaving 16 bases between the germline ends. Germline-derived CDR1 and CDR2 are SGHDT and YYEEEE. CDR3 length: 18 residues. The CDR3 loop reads CASSLATGFINSNQPQHF. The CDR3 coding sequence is TGTGCCAGCAGCTTGGCTACAGGGTTCATTAATAGCAATCAGCCCCAGCATTTT.

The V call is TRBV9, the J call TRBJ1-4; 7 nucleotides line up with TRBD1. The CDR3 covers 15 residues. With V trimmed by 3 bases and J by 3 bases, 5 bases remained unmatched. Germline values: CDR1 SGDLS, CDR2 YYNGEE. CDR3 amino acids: CASSARQGANEKLFF. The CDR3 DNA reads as TGTGCCAGCAGCGCCAGACAGGGAGCTAATGAAAAACTGTTTTTT.

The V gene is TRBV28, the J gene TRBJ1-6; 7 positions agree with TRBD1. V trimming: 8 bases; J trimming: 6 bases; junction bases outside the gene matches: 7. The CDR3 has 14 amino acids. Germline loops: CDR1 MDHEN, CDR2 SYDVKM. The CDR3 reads CASGLNRGNSPLHF. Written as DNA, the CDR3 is TGTGCCAGCGGACTAAACAGGGGTAATTCACCCCTCCACTTT.